Each of the 21 T cell receptor beta chains below was sequenced from the same sample in a study of response to subunit inactivated influenza vaccine. One entry per CDR3 protein, called by TCRdb with MiXCR from the RT-PCR reads. Of roughly 540,000 distinct CDR3 sequences listed, under 30% are singletons. These same records also appear under a second study, on T cells expressing NK-cell markers. As that report states: Making the TCR beta cDNA relied on 5'RACE template switching with UMIs.

The sample consisted of CD4+ T cells sorted from PBMCs, taken 11 to 12 days after vaccination. The receptor source for this set is a man in his forties or fifties who received an inactivated influenza vaccine.

In its sample, this clonotype was seen a few times. V gene TRBV6-1 combines with J gene TRBJ1-5, with D perhaps matching TRBD1 (6 bases). The germline gives CDR1 MNHNS, CDR2 SASEGT. This CDR3 region has 16 residues. Trimming left V 3 bases short and J 6 bases short, with 18 bases between. The CDR3 loop reads CASSEPGQTRFQPQHF. The CDR3 bases are TGTGCCAGCAGTGAGCCAGGACAGACAAGGTTTCAGCCCCAGCATTTT.

This clonotype has ten or more counts. DNA for the CDR3: TGTGCCAGCAGATACCGGGACAGGGGTTATGAAGCTTTCTTT. It yields the protein CASRYRDRGYEAFF. J is TRBJ1-1 and V is TRBV5-6; TRBD1 agrees at 10 bases. Germline V gene lookup returns CDR1 SGHDT and CDR2 YYEEEE. This CDR3 spans 14 amino acids. V gave up 5 bases and J gave up 7 bases; unmatched junction bases: 8. Combining the CDR3 with reference TRBV5-6 and TRBJ1-1 gives the whole variable domain DAGVTQSPTHLIKTRGQQVTLRCSPKSGHDTVSWYQQALGQGPQFIFQYYEEEERQRGNFPDRFSGHQFPNYSSELNVNALLLGDSALYLCASRYRDRGYEAFFGQGTRLTVV.

This clonotype has more than one count but fewer than ten. The chain has TRBV11-2 and TRBJ2-7, with a tentative D call TRBD1 (6 bases). This CDR3 spans 15 amino acids. Germline V CDR1 and CDR2: SGHAT, FQNNGV. V lost 5 bases and J 1 base, leaving 15 bases between the germline ends. The CDR3 region is CASSVRDIQSYEQYF. CDR3 coding DNA: TGTGCCAGCAGCGTCCGGGACATCCAGTCCTACGAGCAGTACTTC. Variable domain in full (rest from reference TRBV11-2 and TRBJ2-7): EAGVAQSPRYKIIEKRQSVAFWCNPISGHATLYWYQQILGQGPKLLIQFQNNGVVDDSQLPKDRFSAERLKGVDSTLKIQPAKLEDSAVYLCASSVRDIQSYEQYFGPGTRLTVT.

The sample holds a few counts of this clonotype. The rearrangement links TRBV20-1 to TRBJ2-3; a weak D match, TRBD2 (7 bases). Germline V gene data show CDR1 as DFQATT and CDR2 as SNEGSKA (reference sequence). The CDR3 has 17 residues. V lost 1 base, J lost 5 bases, and 22 bases lay in between. The CDR3 protein is CSARAPLGGAHQDTQYF. CDR3 DNA sequence: TGCAGTGCTAGAGCCCCATTGGGGGGGGCCCATCAAGATACGCAGTATTTT.

The chain couples TRBV2 to TRBJ2-3; 9 bases match TRBD2. V dropped 2 bases and J dropped 2; count of bases not matched to a gene: 11. CDR3 length equals 18 residues. Germline V gene lookup returns CDR1 SNHLY and CDR2 FYNNEI. The CDR3 reads CASSEMVTSGLFTDTQYF. The DNA for the CDR3 is TGTGCCAGCAGTGAAATGGTGACTAGCGGCCTGTTCACAGATACGCAGTATTTT.

There are a few counts of this clonotype. The chain joins TRBV7-2 to TRBJ2-5; D remains unclear. Germline CDR1 and CDR2: SGHTA and FQGNSA. This CDR3 is built from 13 residues. The ends were cut back, 6 bases at V and 5 bases at J, with 13 bases in the middle. The chain's CDR3 is CASSGRILETQYF. CDR3 nucleotides: TGTGCCAGCAGTGGACGGATTCTTGAGACCCAGTACTTC.

The J gene is TRBJ1-1, the V gene TRBV5-1; D remains unclear. The CDR3 has 13 residues. V lost 7 bases and J lost 0, with 10 bases in between. Germline V lookup: CDR1 SGHRS, CDR2 YFSETQ. The CDR3 reads CASQGPVNTEAFF. In DNA, the CDR3 is TGCGCCAGCCAAGGTCCGGTGAACACTGAAGCTTTCTTT.

As regards this clonotype: One end of the junction varies from germline; a read error may be responsible. The chain employs TRBV3-1 and TRBJ2-7, with 8 nucleotides matching TRBD1. The CDR3 runs to 15 residues. CDR1 and CDR2 from the germline V gene are LGHDT and YNNKEL (reference sequence). The CDR3 DNA sequence: TGTGCCAGCAGCTATGGACAGGGAGTGGTAAACGAGCATTACTTC. Its translation is CASSYGQGVVNEHYF.

CDR3 DNA sequence: TGTGCCGGGACAGGGAGCTCCTACAATGAGCAGTTCTTC. This gives the protein CAGTGSSYNEQFF. The rearrangement uses TRBV6-1 and TRBJ2-1; 9 bases are shared with TRBD1. V was pared by 11 bases and J by 0 bases, with 2 bases of the junction left unmatched. Per the germline V gene, CDR1 is MNHNS and CDR2 is SASEGT. The CDR3 runs 13 residues.

This clonotype occurred a few times. This chain connects TRBV7-9 to TRBJ1-5; D is possibly TRBD1 (5 bases). This CDR3 comprises 13 residues. V lost 3 bases and J 11 bases, leaving 14 bases between the germline ends. Germline CDR1 SEHNR, CDR2 FQNEAQ (reference sequence). The CDR3 loop reads CASSFLGAGSQHF. The CDR3 nucleotides are TGTGCCAGCAGCTTTTTAGGGGCTGGGTCCCAGCATTTT.

V and J are TRBV15 and TRBJ2-2; D may match TRBD1 or TRBD2 (5 bases each). Per germline, CDR1 LNHNV and CDR2 YYDKDF (reference sequence). This CDR3 has 14 residues. Between the trimmed V and J ends, which lost 8 bases and 0 bases, there was a span of 10 bases. The CDR3 reads CATSRGTNTGELFF. The CDR3 DNA is TGTGCCACCTCGAGGGGCACGAACACCGGGGAGCTGTTTTTT.

This clonotype appeared a few times. The chain has TRBV28 and TRBJ1-2; no reliable D call. The V end lost 8 bases, the J end lost 3 bases, and 10 bases lay between the germline ends. This CDR3 is 12 amino acids long. Germline-derived CDR1 and CDR2 are MDHEN and SYDVKM. The CDR3 DNA reads as TGTGCCAGCGCCAGAGCATACTATGGCTACACCTTC. Translated: CASARAYYGYTF.

This clonotype has just one count. This chain links TRBV4-1 with TRBJ2-1; 15 bases match TRBD2. The CDR3 runs 18 residues. The trim removed 3 bases at V and 0 bases at J, leaving 3 bases unmatched. Germline V gene sequence: CDR1 MGHRA, CDR2 YSYEKL. CDR3 sequence: CASSHGLAGGSSYNEQFF. CDR3 nucleotides: TGCGCCAGCAGCCACGGACTAGCGGGGGGGAGCTCCTACAATGAGCAGTTCTTC.

This clonotype was seen only a few times. V is TRBV5-1 and J is TRBJ2-3, with 7 bases lining up with TRBD1. Germline loops: CDR1 SGHRS, CDR2 YFSETQ. V lost 5 bases to trimming and J lost 3 bases; unmatched junction nucleotides: 3. The CDR3 runs to 13 residues. CDR3 nucleotides: TGCGCCAGCAGTCGGGGACAGACAGATACGCAGTATTTT. It codes for CASSRGQTDTQYF.

A few counts support this clonotype. This chain uses TRBV6-2 or TRBV6-3 with TRBJ2-2; the match to TRBD2 covers 8 bases. The V segment lost 5 bases and the J segment 6 bases; nucleotides outside the gene matches: 5. The V gene's germline CDR1 is MNHEY and CDR2 SVGEGT. This CDR3 region has 14 residues. The CDR3 loop reads CASSTEGLAGELFF. CDR3 DNA: TGTGCCAGCAGTACCGAGGGACTAGCCGGGGAGCTGTTTTTT.

This clonotype was found a few times. V usage is TRBV29-1 and J usage is TRBJ2-3, with 7 bases aligning to TRBD1. The CDR3 spans 15 residues. Per germline, CDR1 SQVTM and CDR2 ANQGSEA. The V segment lost 6 bases and the J segment 0 bases; nucleotides outside the gene matches: 9. CDR3 region: CSVAKPGQSTDTQYF. The CDR3 coding sequence is TGCAGCGTCGCTAAACCGGGACAGAGCACAGATACGCAGTATTTT.

V and J are TRBV6-2 or TRBV6-3 and TRBJ2-5, with D hard to call. Trimming shortened V by 7 bases and J by 2 bases, and 5 bases separated the two germline ends. Germline assignment: CDR1 MNHEY and CDR2 SVGEGT. This CDR3 region has 11 residues. The CDR3 is CASTRQETQYF. The CDR3, as DNA: TGTGCCAGCACTCGTCAAGAGACCCAGTACTTC.

This clonotype turned up a few times. The genes are TRBV20-1 and TRBJ2-5; TRBD2 is a possible D gene (6 bases). The ends were cut back, 3 bases at V and 6 bases at J, with 14 bases in the middle. This CDR3 is built from 13 residues. CDR1 and CDR2 from the germline V gene are DFQATT and SNEGSKA (reference sequence). CDR3 region: CSAREGQVKTQYF. The CDR3 DNA follows: TGCAGTGCTAGGGAGGGCCAAGTGAAGACCCAGTACTTC.

This clonotype came up many times. The rearrangement links TRBV20-1 to TRBJ2-7; D perhaps matches TRBD1 (6 bases). V lost 2 bases and J lost 0, with 14 bases in between. Germline V gene lookup returns CDR1 DFQATT and CDR2 SNEGSKA (reference sequence). CDR3 size: 15 residues. CDR3 coding DNA: TGCAGTGCTAGAAAGGGACAATTCTTCTCCTACGAGCAGTACTTC. It is translated as CSARKGQFFSYEQYF.

V gene TRBV5-1 combines with J gene TRBJ2-5, with D perhaps being TRBD1 or TRBD2 (5 bases each). The V and J ends lost 0 bases and 1 base respectively, with 16 bases between them. The germline gives CDR1 SGHRS, CDR2 YFSETQ. The CDR3 totals 17 residues. For the CDR3, the DNA is TGCGCCAGCAGCTTGGGGGGGAGATCCCAGGGCCAAGAGACCCAGTACTTC. It yields the protein CASSLGGRSQGQETQYF.

This clonotype was detected many times. This chain links TRBV10-3 with TRBJ2-4; a possible D gene is TRBD2 (5 bases). The CDR3 has 14 amino acids. V dropped 3 bases and J dropped 1 base, with 7 bases sitting between them. CDR1 and CDR2 (germline): ENHRY, SYGVKD. CDR3 nucleotides: TGTGCCATCAGTGACGGGGTGGCCAAAAACATTCAGTACTTC. It yields the protein CAISDGVAKNIQYF.